The 9 T cell receptor beta chains given below trace back to one sample, sequenced in a study of T cells in tuberculosis. Produced via immunoSEQ multiplex PCR; TCRdb's table is partial and in-frame only. The profile shows roughly 44,000 clones, 90% to 95% of them singletons. Material for sequencing was PBMCs. These receptor sequences come from a donor between 10 and 35 years old with latent tuberculosis or without tuberculosis infection.

This clone showed up just once. This chain links TRBV19 with TRBJ1-3; D remains ambiguous. CDR3 length: 15 residues. The V gene's germline CDR1 is LNHDA and CDR2 SQIVND (reference sequence). Trimming removed 1 base from V and 0 bases from J, with 7 bases in between. The CDR3 coding sequence is TGTGCCAGTAGTATAGGGCGGCTCTCTGGAAACACCATATATTTT. Translated, it gives CASSIGRLSGNTIYF.

The gene calls are TRBV28 and TRBJ1-3, with D unresolved. The CDR3 totals 12 residues. V gave up 7 bases and J gave up 0 bases, with 4 bases separating them. The V gene's germline CDR1 is MDHEN and CDR2 SYDVKM. CDR3 sequence reads: CASTISGNTIYF. CDR3 DNA: TGTGCCAGCACCATCTCTGGAAACACCATATATTTT.

V usage is TRBV25-1 and J usage is TRBJ1-1; D may be TRBD1 (5 bases). The length of the CDR3 is 15 residues. The V end was cut by 2 bases, the J end by 6 bases, with 16 bases between. The V gene's germline CDR1 is MGHDK and CDR2 SYGVNS. CDR3 amino acids: CASSEGQGYKPEAFF. Written as DNA, the CDR3 is TGTGCCAGCAGTGAAGGTCAGGGTTATAAACCTGAAGCTTTCTTT.

This clone was detected only once. V is TRBV5-5 and J is TRBJ1-3; D may be TRBD1 (6 bases). The CDR3 is made up of 14 amino acids. CDR1 is SGHKS and CDR2 is YYEKEE in the germline V gene (reference sequence). Trimming cost V 0 bases and J 7 bases, with 11 bases left between them. The CDR3 here is CASSLVGQGNTIYF. The CDR3 bases are TGTGCCAGCAGCTTGGTAGGGCAGGGGAACACCATATATTTT.

The chain carries TRBV19 and TRBJ1-3, with a possible D match to TRBD1 (5 bases). Trimming cost V 1 base and J 0 bases, with 13 bases left between them. Germline-derived CDR1 and CDR2 are LNHDA and SQIVND (reference sequence). The CDR3 loop spans 17 amino acids. Here the CDR3 reads CASSIGSGQSSGNTIYF. In DNA, the CDR3 is TGTGCCAGTAGTATAGGGTCAGGGCAGAGCTCTGGAAACACCATATATTTT.

This clone was found once. J is TRBJ1-1 and V is TRBV2, with 8 positions matching TRBD1. The trim removed 3 bases at V and 7 bases at J, leaving 4 bases unmatched. Per the germline V gene, CDR1 is SNHLY and CDR2 is FYNNEI. The CDR3 extends over 13 amino acids. The CDR3 spells CASSEDRVNEAFF. The CDR3 DNA reads TGTGCCAGCAGTGAGGACAGGGTTAATGAAGCTTTCTTT. The whole variable domain, remainder taken from reference TRBV2 and TRBJ1-1, is EPEVTQTPSHQVTQMGQEVILRCVPISNHLYFYWYRQILGQKVEFLVSFYNNEISEKSEIFDDQFSVERPDGSNFTLKIRSTKLEDSAMYFCASSEDRVNEAFFGQGTRLTVV.

This clone was recorded a few times. This chain connects TRBV6-4 to TRBJ2-1, with 8 positions matching TRBD2. V was pared by 3 bases and J by 6 bases, with 4 bases of the junction left unmatched. Germline V gene data show CDR1 as MRHNA and CDR2 as SNTAGT. The CDR3 runs 14 residues. CDR3 sequence: CASSDSGTSNEQFF. The CDR3 DNA reads TGTGCCAGCAGTGATTCCGGGACTAGCAATGAGCAGTTCTTC.

The chain links TRBV5-1 to TRBJ1-4; D is undetermined. Germline CDR1 is SGHRS and CDR2 is YFSETQ. The V end lost 0 bases, the J end lost 8 bases, and 11 bases lay between the germline ends. The CDR3 consists of 14 residues. The CDR3 sequence is CASSLGAGREKLFF. CDR3 sequence (DNA): TGCGCCAGCAGCTTGGGGGCAGGAAGGGAAAAACTGTTTTTT.

V and J are TRBV27 and TRBJ2-3; D remains unclear. Per germline, CDR1 MNHEY and CDR2 SMNVEV (reference sequence). The CDR3 runs to 11 residues. V lost 2 bases and J lost 7, with 4 bases in between. CDR3 in amino acids: CASSLGHTQYF. The CDR3 bases are TGTGCCAGCAGTTTAGGGCATACGCAGTATTTT.